The T cell receptor (beta chain) under discussion was sequenced for a study of cytomegalovirus exposure and HLA in healthy donors. Turning to this clone: The antigen remains unidentified.

Those who donated were healthy bone marrow donors. Trimming cost V 4 bases and J 0 bases; bases outside gene matches: 5. This CDR3 contains 15 residues. Germline V CDR1 and CDR2: MNHEY, SMNVEV (reference sequence). The PCR made use of 60 Vbeta and 13 Jbeta primers. Sequencing was performed with immunoSEQ multiplex PCR; in TCRdb, only in-frame clones are kept and a portion is missing. The sample contains 130,000 to 150,000 clones, nearly 85% of which appear only once. Study conclusions and caveats: With later analysis, a missense DCLRE1C variant became linked to TCR beta V- and J-gene trimming. Segments of the TCR beta V type were, in most cases, productive about 87% or about 30% of the time in an earlier analysis. Among the CMV-associated chains, a few were confirmed in vitro as specific for CMV antigens.

The chain employs TRBV27 and TRBJ2-7, with TRBD1 matching over 8 bases. The receptor was derived from a male donor in good health and CMV-seronegative. Specimen: PBMCs. The CDR3 region has the DNA TGTGCCAGCAGTTCCGGGACAGGACTCTCCTACGAGCAGTACTTC. Its protein product is CASSSGTGLSYEQYF.